This TCR beta chain was found in a study of blood T cells in healthy people across ages. On the study more broadly: Template-switching capture recovered about one barcoded beta molecule per two T cells.

Points from the study as a whole: The study regarded diversity estimates from one million T cells as underestimates.

Of note for this clonotype: What it binds is unknown.

The germline V gene has CDR1 DFQATT and CDR2 SNEGSKA (reference sequence). There are 14 residues in the CDR3. Deletions cut 1 base from V and 0 bases from J, with 9 bases between. Next came a second PCR, run for about 6 to 11 cycles, which used a sample-barcoded 5' primer along with a J-beta primer mix. From the 5' RACE reads, TCRdb called clonotypes with MiXCR, one entry per CDR3 protein. The table has 600,000 to 1,000,000 distinct CDR3 sequences, about three fifths seen once; the top ten hold 20% to 25%. The sample comprised blood. The TCR was taken from a man aged 25-45 years in good health. The chain links TRBV20-1 to TRBJ2-5, with D uncertain. This chain's CDR3 is CSARASRYQETQYF. The DNA for the CDR3 is TGCAGTGCTAGAGCCTCCCGCTACCAAGAGACCCAGTACTTC.